These 27 T cell receptor beta chains came from one sample sequenced in a study of T cell changes during pregnancy in multiple sclerosis. The protocol was immunoSEQ multiplex PCR, while the TCRdb copy is restricted to in-frame clones and leaves out a portion. Here the sample spans roughly 28,000 clones, 85% to 95% being singletons. The input for sequencing was CD8+ T cells from peripheral blood mononuclear cells, taken before pregnancy. The receptor source for this set is a female donor with multiple sclerosis, enrolled in a pregnancy study.

V gene TRBV30 combines with J gene TRBJ1-3; D possibly corresponds to TRBD1 (6 bases). Per the germline V gene, CDR1 is GTSNPN and CDR2 is SVGIG (reference sequence). Deletions cut 5 bases from V and 6 bases from J, with 14 bases between. The CDR3 spans 13 residues. CDR3 nucleotides: TGTGCCTGGGACAGGCTTTGGGAAAACACCATATATTTT. Translation gives CAWDRLWENTIYF.

The CDR3 region is CASSLAELAGGETQYF. As DNA, the CDR3 is TGTGCCAGCAGCTTAGCGGAACTAGCGGGAGGGGAGACCCAGTACTTC. The chain is built from TRBV7-6 and TRBJ2-5, with 13 bases identical to TRBD2. The J segment lost 5 bases and the V segment lost 0 bases, leaving 3 bases of the junction unmatched. The CDR3 covers 16 residues. Germline CDR1 is SGHVS and CDR2 is FNYEAQ.

The V and J genes are TRBV28 and TRBJ2-1; D may be TRBD2 (5 bases). This CDR3 region has 15 residues. The V and J ends lost 2 bases and 8 bases respectively, with 16 bases between them. Germline CDR1 reads MDHEN; CDR2 reads SYDVKM. The CDR3 region is CASSLGSSLVDEQFF. CDR3 nucleotide sequence: TGTGCCAGCAGTTTAGGGTCTAGCCTGGTAGATGAGCAGTTCTTC.

The chain has TRBV4-3 and TRBJ1-2, with D possibly matching TRBD1 (5 bases). Germline V gives CDR1 LGHNA, CDR2 YSLEER. V was trimmed by 0 bases and J by 6 bases, leaving 20 bases between them. This CDR3 region has 17 residues. This CDR3 is CASSQDLRTLVRDGYTF. The CDR3 nucleotides read TGCGCCAGCAGCCAAGATCTTAGGACACTCGTTAGAGATGGCTACACCTTC.

The V gene is TRBV10-3, the J gene TRBJ2-3, with TRBD2 matching over 12 bases. Trimming took 0 bases from V and 2 from J; bases not matched to a gene: 3. This CDR3 comprises 17 residues. Germline CDR1 is ENHRY and CDR2 is SYGVKD. The chain's CDR3 is CAISESTSGSPTDTQYF. As DNA, the CDR3 is TGTGCCATCAGTGAGTCGACTAGCGGGAGTCCCACAGATACGCAGTATTTT.

The V and J genes are TRBV7-3 and TRBJ2-7; D not resolved. From germline, CDR1 is SGHTA and CDR2 FQGTGA. V was cut by 5 bases and J by 2 bases, with 16 bases left in between. CDR3 length: 15 residues. CDR3 residues: CASSLTGSYAYEQYF. CDR3 in DNA: TGTGCCAGCAGCCTGACCGGGTCCTACGCCTACGAGCAGTACTTC. Combining the CDR3 with reference TRBV7-3 and TRBJ2-7 gives the whole variable domain GAGVSQTPSNKVTEKGKYVELRCDPISGHTALYWYRQSLGQGPEFLIYFQGTGAADDSGLPNDRFFAVRPEGSVSTLKIQRTERGDSAVYLCASSLTGSYAYEQYFGPGTRLTVT.

The chain couples TRBV14 to TRBJ2-6; 12 nucleotides align to TRBD2. CDR1 is SGHDN and CDR2 is FVKESK in the germline V gene. This CDR3 spans 21 amino acids. J gave up 2 bases and V 3 bases, and 14 bases lay outside the gene matches. The CDR3: CASSHGAKTSGRPPGANVLTF. The CDR3 DNA follows: TGTGCCAGCAGCCACGGGGCGAAGACTAGCGGGAGACCCCCTGGGGCCAACGTCCTGACTTTC. Filled out from reference TRBV14 and TRBJ2-6, the complete variable domain reads EAGVTQFPSHSVIEKGQTVTLRCDPISGHDNLYWYRRVMGKEIKFLLHFVKESKQDESGMPNNRFLAERTGGTYSTLKVQPAELEDSGVYFCASSHGAKTSGRPPGANVLTFGAGSRLTVL.

V gene TRBV7-9 combines with J gene TRBJ2-5; 7 nucleotides agree with TRBD2. The CDR3 has 17 amino acids. Germline V lookup: CDR1 SEHNR, CDR2 FQNEAQ (reference sequence). Trimming cost V 2 bases and J 5 bases; bases outside gene matches: 14. The CDR3 sequence is CASSLLRSGISEETQYF. The CDR3 nucleotides are TGTGCCAGCAGCTTATTAAGGAGCGGGATTTCCGAGGAGACCCAGTACTTC.

The V gene is TRBV11-3, the J gene TRBJ2-2; 13 bases are shared with TRBD2. The J segment lost 0 bases and the V segment lost 3 bases, leaving 4 bases of the junction unmatched. The germline CDR1 and CDR2 sequences are SGHNT and YENEEA. The length of the CDR3 is 18 residues. In DNA, the CDR3 is TGTGCCAGCAGCTTGGGACTAGCGGGGCCCTCGAACACCGGGGAGCTGTTTTTT. Amino acid sequence: CASSLGLAGPSNTGELFF.

The CDR3 nucleotides are TGTGCCTGGAGTGCAGGACTAGCGGGAGCGGATACGCAGTATTTT. Protein sequence: CAWSAGLAGADTQYF. V gene TRBV30 combines with J gene TRBJ2-3; 13 bases map to TRBD2. This CDR3 has 15 amino acids. Germline CDR1 reads GTSNPN; CDR2 reads SVGIG (reference sequence). The ends lost 1 base at V and 6 bases at J; junction bases unmatched: 4. Together with reference TRBV30 and TRBJ2-3, the CDR3 gives the full variable domain: SQTIHQWPATLVQPVGSPLSLECTVEGTSNPNLYWYRQAAGRGLQLLFYSVGIGQISSEVPQNLSASRPQDRQFILSSKKLLLSDSGFYLCAWSAGLAGADTQYFGPGTRLTVL.

The genes are TRBV6-1 and TRBJ2-1, with TRBD2 matching 11 bases. The length of the CDR3 is 15 residues. V shed 3 bases, J shed 2 bases, and the junction held 0 bases outside the gene matches. Germline CDR1 is MNHNS and CDR2 is SASEGT. Written as DNA, the CDR3 is TGTGCCAGCAGTGAGACTAGCGGGGCCTACAATGAGCAGTTCTTC. Protein product: CASSETSGAYNEQFF.

The rearrangement uses TRBV28 and TRBJ1-5; D possibly corresponds to TRBD1 (5 bases). The germline gives CDR1 MDHEN, CDR2 SYDVKM. V was pared by 7 bases and J by 0 bases, with 10 bases between. The CDR3 loop spans 14 amino acids. The CDR3 is CASIYDSSNQPQHF. In nucleotides, the CDR3 is TGTGCCAGCATCTACGACAGTAGCAATCAGCCCCAGCATTTT.

The CDR3 DNA follows: TGTGCCAGCAGCTTAACGTCAGGTCAGGTGGGTTACAATGAGCAGTTCTTC. Encoded protein: CASSLTSGQVGYNEQFF. This chain connects TRBV7-3 to TRBJ2-1; no reliable D call. CDR1 and CDR2 from the germline V gene are SGHTA and FQGTGA. V was pared by 0 bases and J by 4 bases, with 16 bases between. This CDR3 comprises 17 residues.

The V call is TRBV4-2, the J call TRBJ2-4; weak D call: TRBD1 (5 bases). Between the trimmed V and J ends, which lost 0 bases and 1 base, there was a span of 19 bases. Germline V CDR1 and CDR2: LGHNA, YNFKEQ. The CDR3 spans 19 residues. This CDR3 is CASSQDILQGVEAKNIQYF. Written as DNA, the CDR3 is TGTGCCAGCAGCCAAGATATACTCCAGGGTGTGGAGGCCAAAAACATTCAGTACTTC.

V and J are TRBV29-1 and TRBJ2-5; D may be TRBD2 (6 bases). V was pared by 8 bases and J by 1 base, with 17 bases between. The germline V gene has CDR1 SQVTM and CDR2 ANQGSEA. CDR3 length equals 14 residues. In DNA form, the CDR3 reads TGCAGCTCGAGGATGCTAGCGTCCCAAGAGACCCAGTACTTC. It specifies CSSRMLASQETQYF.

CDR3 DNA: TGTGCCAGCAGCCAACCGGGACAGGGCATCTACGAGCAGTACTTC. Residues: CASSQPGQGIYEQYF. The V and J genes are TRBV27 and TRBJ2-7, with 9 bases lining up with TRBD1. The CDR3 runs 15 residues. The germline gives CDR1 MNHEY, CDR2 SMNVEV (reference sequence). J was trimmed by 3 bases and V by 6 bases; bases with no gene match: 9.

V gene TRBV27 combines with J gene TRBJ2-5, with 7 nucleotides matching TRBD2. J was trimmed by 2 bases and V by 7 bases; bases with no gene match: 10. Germline CDR1 is MNHEY and CDR2 is SMNVEV (reference sequence). CDR3 length: 15 amino acids. CDR3 in DNA: TGTGCCAGCAAATCGACGGCGGGGGTACAAGAGACCCAGTACTTC. Amino acids: CASKSTAGVQETQYF.

This clone came up once. V is TRBV18 and J is TRBJ2-1, with TRBD2 identical over 9 bases. CDR3 length: 16 amino acids. The junction had 11 bases not matched to a gene; V was cut back by 4 bases and J by 7 bases. Germline V gives CDR1 KGHSH, CDR2 LQKENI. In DNA form, the CDR3 reads TGTGCCAGCTCACTGGGTAGCGGGAGTTTCGGAAATGAGCAGTTCTTC. It translates to CASSLGSGSFGNEQFF.

The V gene is TRBV14, the J gene TRBJ1-6, with TRBD1 as a possible D gene (5 bases). The CDR3 runs 14 residues. Trimming stripped 0 bases from V and 13 bases from J, with 13 bases between. The germline V gene has CDR1 SGHDN and CDR2 FVKESK. The CDR3 coding sequence is TGTGCCAGCAGCCAAGAAACAGGTAATTTCCCCCTCCACTTT. This encodes CASSQETGNFPLHF.

This chain joins TRBV28 and TRBJ2-2; 7 bases map to TRBD2. With V trimmed by 5 bases and J by 7 bases, 7 bases remained unmatched. This CDR3 contains 14 residues. Germline V gene sequence: CDR1 MDHEN, CDR2 SYDVKM. CDR3 nucleotide sequence: TGTGCCAGCAGTATTGGCGGGAGCATCGGGGAGCTGTTTTTT. Translating gives CASSIGGSIGELFF.

The genes are TRBV7-9 and TRBJ2-5; possibly TRBD1 for D (6 bases). The germline V gene has CDR1 SEHNR and CDR2 FQNEAQ (reference sequence). The V gene lost 6 bases and the J gene lost 5 bases, with 16 bases spanning the gap. CDR3 length: 14 amino acids. The CDR3 loop is CASRSPNRDETQYF. The CDR3 nucleotides read TGTGCCAGCAGGTCCCCGAACAGGGACGAGACCCAGTACTTC.

V and J are TRBV7-9 and TRBJ1-4; TRBD1 agrees at 7 bases. The CDR3 runs 12 residues. CDR1 is SEHNR and CDR2 is FQNEAQ in the germline V gene (reference sequence). Trimming removed 10 bases from V and 12 bases from J; junction bases left unmatched: 11. DNA of the CDR3: TGTGCCACCTTCCGAACAGGGGAAGAACTGTTTTTT. It yields the protein CATFRTGEELFF.

CDR3 DNA: TGTGCCAGCAGTTTATTCAAGGGGACATTCGACGAGCAGTACTTC. Translating gives CASSLFKGTFDEQYF. V is TRBV27 and J is TRBJ2-7, with a tentative D call TRBD1 (6 bases). The germline gives CDR1 MNHEY, CDR2 SMNVEV (reference sequence). V was pared by 1 base and J by 5 bases, with 15 bases between. The CDR3 contains 15 residues.

This chain uses TRBV5-6 with TRBJ1-1; 9 bases map to TRBD1. V shed 1 base, J shed 2 bases, and the junction held 12 bases outside the gene matches. The CDR3 is 18 amino acids. Germline V gene data show CDR1 as SGHDT and CDR2 as YYEEEE. This CDR3 reads CASSLSLTGTGFNTEAFF. The CDR3 coding sequence is TGTGCCAGCAGCTTGTCCCTAACCGGGACAGGGTTTAACACTGAAGCTTTCTTT.

The chain has TRBV6-4 and TRBJ2-2, with 9 positions matching TRBD1. The CDR3 is 16 amino acids. The V and J ends lost 3 bases and 6 bases, in that order; junction bases with no gene match: 8. Germline V gene data show CDR1 as MRHNA and CDR2 as SNTAGT. The CDR3 DNA reads as TGTGCCAGCAGTGATGATCGGACAGGGGTCCCCGGGGAGCTGTTTTTT. Translation: CASSDDRTGVPGELFF.

The V call is TRBV5-1, the J call TRBJ2-7; 7 nucleotides line up with TRBD1. Trimming cost V 3 bases and J 2 bases; bases outside gene matches: 2. Germline lookup yields CDR1 SGHRS and CDR2 YFSETQ. The CDR3 length is 13 residues. The CDR3 region is CASSWDSTYEQYF. CDR3 DNA: TGCGCCAGCAGCTGGGACAGTACCTACGAGCAGTACTTC.

V and J are TRBV27 and TRBJ2-3; maybe TRBD2 (6 bases). Per germline, CDR1 MNHEY and CDR2 SMNVEV (reference sequence). V was cut by 5 bases and J by 5 bases, with 11 bases left in between. CDR3 length: 13 residues. The CDR3 loop is CASSLGSGDTQYF. CDR3 sequence (DNA): TGTGCCAGCAGTCTGGGTAGCGGAGATACGCAGTATTTT.